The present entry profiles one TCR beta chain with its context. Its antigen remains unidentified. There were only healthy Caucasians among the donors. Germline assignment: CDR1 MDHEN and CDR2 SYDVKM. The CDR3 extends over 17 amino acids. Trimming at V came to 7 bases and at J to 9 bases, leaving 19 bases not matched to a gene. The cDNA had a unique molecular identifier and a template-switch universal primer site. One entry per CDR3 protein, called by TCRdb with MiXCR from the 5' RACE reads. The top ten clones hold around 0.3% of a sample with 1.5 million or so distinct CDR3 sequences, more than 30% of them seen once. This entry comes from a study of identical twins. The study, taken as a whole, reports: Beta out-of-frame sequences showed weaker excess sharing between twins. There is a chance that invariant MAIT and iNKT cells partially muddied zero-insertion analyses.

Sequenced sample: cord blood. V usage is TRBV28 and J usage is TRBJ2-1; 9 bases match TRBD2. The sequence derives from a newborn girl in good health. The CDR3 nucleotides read TGTGCCAGCATTGGCGCGGGGGGGATGGCGGGAGTGGGTGAGCAGTTCTTC. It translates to CASIGAGGMAGVGEQFF.